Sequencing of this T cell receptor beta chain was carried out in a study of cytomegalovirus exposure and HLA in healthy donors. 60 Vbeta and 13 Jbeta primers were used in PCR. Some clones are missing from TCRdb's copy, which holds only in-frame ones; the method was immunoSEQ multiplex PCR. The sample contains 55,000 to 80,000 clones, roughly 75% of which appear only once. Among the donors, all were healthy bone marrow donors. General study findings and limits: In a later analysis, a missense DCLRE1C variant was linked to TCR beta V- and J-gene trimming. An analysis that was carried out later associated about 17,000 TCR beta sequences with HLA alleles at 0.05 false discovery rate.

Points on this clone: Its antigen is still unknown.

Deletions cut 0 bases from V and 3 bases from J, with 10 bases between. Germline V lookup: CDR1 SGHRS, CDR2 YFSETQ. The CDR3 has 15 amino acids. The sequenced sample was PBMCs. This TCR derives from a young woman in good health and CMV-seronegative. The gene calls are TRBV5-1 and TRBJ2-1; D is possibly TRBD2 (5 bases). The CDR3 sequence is CASSLDGSDYNEQFF. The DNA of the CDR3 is TGCGCCAGCAGCTTGGATGGTAGCGACTACAATGAGCAGTTCTTC.